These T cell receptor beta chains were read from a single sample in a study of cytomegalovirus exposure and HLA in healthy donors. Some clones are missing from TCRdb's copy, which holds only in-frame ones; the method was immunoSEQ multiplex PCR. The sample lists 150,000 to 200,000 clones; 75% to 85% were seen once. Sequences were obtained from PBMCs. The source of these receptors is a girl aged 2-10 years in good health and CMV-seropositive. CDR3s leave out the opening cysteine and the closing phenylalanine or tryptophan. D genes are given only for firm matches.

CDR3aa: ASSFQANTGELF
d_gene: NA
v_gene: TRBV11-3
j_gene: TRBJ2-2

CDR3aa: ASSLGQGTDTQY
d_gene: TRBD1
v_gene: TRBV19
j_gene: TRBJ2-3

CDR3aa: ASSQDRSRRDSNEQF
d_gene: NA
v_gene: TRBV4-2
j_gene: TRBJ2-1

CDR3aa: ASIPLGNTEAF
d_gene: NA
v_gene: TRBV6-5
j_gene: TRBJ1-1

CDR3aa: ASSDWTRTHGYT
d_gene: NA
v_gene: TRBV6-1
j_gene: TRBJ1-2

CDR3aa: AITMTGALYEQY
d_gene: TRBD1
v_gene: TRBV10-3
j_gene: TRBJ2-7

CDR3aa: ASSQSAGGPGGQPQH
d_gene: NA
v_gene: TRBV9
j_gene: TRBJ1-5

CDR3aa: ASSPSGNLYGYT
d_gene: NA
v_gene: TRBV5-1
j_gene: TRBJ1-2

CDR3aa: ASSLRGEQY
d_gene: NA
v_gene: TRBV5-6
j_gene: TRBJ2-7

CDR3aa: RGDREAF
d_gene: TRBD1
v_gene: TRBV20-1
j_gene: TRBJ1-1

CDR3aa: ASTRTGGSLTEAF
d_gene: TRBD1
v_gene: TRBV6-6
j_gene: TRBJ1-1

CDR3aa: ASSFQLPGAGTEAF
d_gene: NA
v_gene: TRBV7-6
j_gene: TRBJ1-1

CDR3aa: ASSEGLAKNEQF
d_gene: NA
v_gene: TRBV7-8
j_gene: TRBJ2-1

CDR3aa: AWSDLKSTGGARDIQY
d_gene: TRBD1
v_gene: TRBV30
j_gene: TRBJ2-4

CDR3aa: AWISGRWGQF
d_gene: TRBD2
v_gene: TRBV30
j_gene: TRBJ2-1

CDR3aa: ASSPQSGGRGGGTQY
d_gene: TRBD2
v_gene: TRBV4-1
j_gene: TRBJ2-3

CDR3aa: ASGLRTADNSNQPQH
d_gene: NA
v_gene: TRBV12-5
j_gene: TRBJ1-5

CDR3aa: ASSAQGQGNYGYT
d_gene: TRBD1
v_gene: TRBV6-4
j_gene: TRBJ1-2

CDR3aa: ASSQGPPGGEKLF
d_gene: NA
v_gene: TRBV6-5
j_gene: TRBJ1-4

CDR3aa: ASSQVPLPPLSVEGEEDIQY
d_gene: NA
v_gene: TRBV4-2
j_gene: TRBJ2-4

CDR3aa: ASSYWRAEAF
d_gene: NA
v_gene: TRBV6-5
j_gene: TRBJ1-1

CDR3aa: SVEGYPGGGRDTQY
d_gene: TRBD2
v_gene: TRBV29-1
j_gene: TRBJ2-3

CDR3aa: ASSQDWSQGMHTQY
d_gene: NA
v_gene: TRBV4-2
j_gene: TRBJ2-3

CDR3aa: ASSVRTGANYGYT
d_gene: TRBD1
v_gene: TRBV11-3
j_gene: TRBJ1-2

CDR3aa: ASKVERSIYEQY
d_gene: NA
v_gene: TRBV2
j_gene: TRBJ2-7

CDR3aa: ASSPRTVEDNEQF
d_gene: NA
v_gene: TRBV5-1
j_gene: TRBJ2-1

CDR3aa: ASSRVTGGGDEQY
d_gene: TRBD1
v_gene: TRBV5-4
j_gene: TRBJ2-7

CDR3aa: ASSLTRDRTYEQY
d_gene: TRBD1
v_gene: TRBV28
j_gene: TRBJ2-7

CDR3aa: ASSRSPRANTEAF
d_gene: NA
v_gene: TRBV11-3
j_gene: TRBJ1-1

CDR3aa: ASSPGLAGADTQY
d_gene: TRBD2
v_gene: TRBV5-1
j_gene: TRBJ2-3

CDR3aa: ASSEAGAIGYT
d_gene: NA
v_gene: TRBV2
j_gene: TRBJ1-2

CDR3aa: ASSNDNPGQGSINYGYT
d_gene: NA
v_gene: TRBV21-1
j_gene: TRBJ1-2

CDR3aa: ASSQDRGQPGYGYT
d_gene: TRBD1
v_gene: TRBV4-2
j_gene: TRBJ1-2

CDR3aa: ASSRYGTGNEQF
d_gene: TRBD1
v_gene: TRBV5-1
j_gene: TRBJ2-1

CDR3aa: ASSPQWTGNEQF
d_gene: TRBD1
v_gene: TRBV7-8
j_gene: TRBJ2-1

CDR3aa: ASSETVGGGQPQH
d_gene: NA
v_gene: TRBV2
j_gene: TRBJ1-5

CDR3aa: AWKLRVSTGEQY
d_gene: NA
v_gene: TRBV30
j_gene: TRBJ2-7

CDR3aa: AIRDPGLGTDTQY
d_gene: TRBD2
v_gene: TRBV10-3
j_gene: TRBJ2-3

CDR3aa: ASSRTGDNEQF
d_gene: TRBD1
v_gene: TRBV19
j_gene: TRBJ2-1

CDR3aa: ASSPGSEAF
d_gene: NA
v_gene: TRBV6-6
j_gene: TRBJ1-1

CDR3aa: AWSGTGIYEQY
d_gene: TRBD1
v_gene: TRBV30
j_gene: TRBJ2-7

CDR3aa: ASTPGDAGANVLT
d_gene: NA
v_gene: TRBV7-3
j_gene: TRBJ2-6

CDR3aa: ASSQNGGPREKLF
d_gene: NA
v_gene: TRBV4-2
j_gene: TRBJ1-4

CDR3aa: ASSSRTGGPDTQY
d_gene: TRBD1
v_gene: TRBV7-2
j_gene: TRBJ2-3

CDR3aa: ASRRAGESGANVLT
d_gene: NA
v_gene: TRBV19
j_gene: TRBJ2-6

CDR3aa: ASSLYRFTDTQY
d_gene: NA
v_gene: TRBV5-1
j_gene: TRBJ2-3

CDR3aa: AWSLKGTGITEAF
d_gene: TRBD1
v_gene: TRBV30
j_gene: TRBJ1-1

CDR3aa: ASSEFSKNIQY
d_gene: NA
v_gene: TRBV2
j_gene: TRBJ2-4

CDR3aa: ASFQLAGAGGDTQY
d_gene: TRBD2
v_gene: TRBV28
j_gene: TRBJ2-3

CDR3aa: ASSLSRGEPDTQY
d_gene: NA
v_gene: TRBV27
j_gene: TRBJ2-3

CDR3aa: ASSLGRTGGDEQY
d_gene: TRBD1
v_gene: TRBV5-1
j_gene: TRBJ2-7

CDR3aa: ASGFSSIGGGTEAF
d_gene: NA
v_gene: TRBV12-5
j_gene: TRBJ1-1

CDR3aa: ASSSIGNQPQH
d_gene: NA
v_gene: TRBV5-1
j_gene: TRBJ1-5

CDR3aa: ASFAWGDLNTEAF
d_gene: NA
v_gene: TRBV2
j_gene: TRBJ1-1

CDR3aa: ASSLAGGTGELF
d_gene: NA
v_gene: TRBV7-8
j_gene: TRBJ2-2

CDR3aa: ASSYGAGGGYGYT
d_gene: TRBD1
v_gene: TRBV6-5
j_gene: TRBJ1-2

CDR3aa: ASSELQGVRKNIQY
d_gene: TRBD1
v_gene: TRBV6-1
j_gene: TRBJ2-4

CDR3aa: ASSELGWQGNSPLH
d_gene: NA
v_gene: TRBV6-1
j_gene: TRBJ1-6

CDR3aa: ASRATGNSLGCT
d_gene: TRBD1
v_gene: TRBV2
j_gene: TRBJ1-2

CDR3aa: ASSLGLAGVLSYEQY
d_gene: TRBD2
v_gene: TRBV5-1
j_gene: TRBJ2-7